The 32 T cell receptor beta chains below were found in one sample sequenced in a study of identical twins. TCRdb re-analysed the 5' RACE reads in MiXCR, keeping a single row per CDR3 protein. This table holds about 460,000 distinct CDR3 sequences, about 14% found once. The same sample was also studied in work on yellow fever vaccine responses in identical twins.

What was sequenced was CD4+ T cells sorted from blood. These receptors originate from a woman between 18 and 30 years old in good health.

This chain uses TRBV20-1 with TRBJ1-1; D gene uncertain. The CDR3 loop spans 11 amino acids. Per germline, CDR1 DFQATT and CDR2 SNEGSKA (reference sequence). The CDR3 sequence: CRGGVNTEAFF. DNA for the CDR3: TGCAGGGGTGGGGTGAACACTGAAGCTTTCTTT.

V is TRBV6-1 and J is TRBJ2-1; the D gene could be TRBD1 or TRBD2 (7 bases each). V gave up 5 bases and J gave up 4 bases, with 18 bases separating them. The germline CDR1 and CDR2 sequences are MNHNS and SASEGT. The CDR3 sequence is 16 residues long. The CDR3 protein is CASSTNRRGGYNEQFF. The CDR3 DNA reads as TGTGCCAGCAGTACAAATCGCAGGGGGGGTTACAATGAGCAGTTCTTC.

The chain joins TRBV6-1 to TRBJ2-3; no clear D. Germline V gives CDR1 MNHNS, CDR2 SASEGT. The CDR3 contains 13 residues. The germline V and J ends were trimmed by 7 bases and 5 bases, with 13 bases remaining between them. The CDR3 region has the DNA TGTGCCAGCACTCCAAATGGGGTAGATACGCAGTATTTT. Its translation is CASTPNGVDTQYF.

This clonotype was recorded a few times. The V gene is TRBV7-6, the J gene TRBJ2-5, with D tentatively TRBD1 (6 bases). The CDR3 consists of 16 residues. Trimming left V 5 bases short and J 6 bases short, with 22 bases between. Germline loops: CDR1 SGHVS, CDR2 FNYEAQ. The CDR3: CASSQKGGQGTQTQYF. The CDR3 DNA is TGTGCCAGCAGCCAAAAAGGGGGTCAGGGGACGCAGACCCAGTACTTC.

V is TRBV20-1 and J is TRBJ2-1, with 9 bases identical to TRBD2. The germline gives CDR1 DFQATT, CDR2 SNEGSKA (reference sequence). The CDR3 covers 15 residues. Trimming at V came to 1 base and at J to 6 bases, leaving 7 bases not matched to a gene. The CDR3 loop reads CSARVVGTSRNEQFF. CDR3 sequence (DNA): TGCAGTGCTAGAGTAGTAGGGACTAGCCGCAATGAGCAGTTCTTC.

This clonotype was seen only a few times. The chain joins TRBV7-9 to TRBJ2-3, with 7 bases aligning to TRBD2. This CDR3 is 15 amino acids long. Germline lookup yields CDR1 SEHNR and CDR2 FQNEAQ (reference sequence). V shed 2 bases, J shed 2 bases, and the junction held 4 bases outside the gene matches. The CDR3 protein is CASSLSSGFTDTQYF. The DNA for the CDR3 is TGTGCCAGCAGCTTATCTAGCGGATTCACAGATACGCAGTATTTT.

In this sample, this clonotype turned up a few times. The chain uses TRBV7-9 and TRBJ1-3, with D possibly being TRBD1 (6 bases). This CDR3 is 15 amino acids long. Looked up from germline, CDR1 is SEHNR and CDR2 is FQNEAQ (reference sequence). V lost 5 bases to trimming and J lost 3 bases, with 14 bases between them. The CDR3 nucleotides read TGTGCCAGCAGCGGGCAGGGGAAAGTTGGAAACACCATATATTTT. It specifies CASSGQGKVGNTIYF.

This clonotype was seen many times. The J gene is TRBJ2-2, the V gene TRBV5-1; D is possibly TRBD2 (7 bases). V lost 2 bases and J lost 3, with 11 bases in between. The CDR3 spans 15 residues. Per the germline V gene, CDR1 is SGHRS and CDR2 is YFSETQ. The chain's CDR3 is CASSFGGPYTGELFF. CDR3 nucleotides: TGCGCCAGCAGCTTCGGGGGGCCTTACACCGGGGAGCTGTTTTTT.

The rearrangement uses TRBV20-1 and TRBJ2-7; no clear D. This CDR3 is 13 amino acids long. The V gene's germline CDR1 is DFQATT and CDR2 SNEGSKA (reference sequence). Deletions cut 0 bases from V and 5 bases from J, with 11 bases between. DNA for the CDR3: TGCAGTGCTAGAGATAAGCAGGTCCACGAGCAGTACTTC. Translated, it gives CSARDKQVHEQYF.

This clonotype was counted a few times. The rearrangement uses TRBV14 and TRBJ2-5; 7 bases align to TRBD2. There are 15 residues in the CDR3. V shed 4 bases and J 2 bases; nucleotides not matched to a gene: 7. Germline V gene data show CDR1 as SGHDN and CDR2 as FVKESK. CDR3 loop: CASSRQLAVQETQYF. The CDR3 region has the DNA TGTGCCAGCAGCCGGCAGCTAGCGGTTCAAGAGACCCAGTACTTC.

This clonotype was seen a handful of times. V usage is TRBV10-3 and J usage is TRBJ1-1; the D is unclear. CDR3 length: 13 amino acids. CDR1 and CDR2 from the germline V gene are ENHRY and SYGVKD. With 7 bases removed from V and 0 bases from J, the gap between germline ends came to 9 bases. The CDR3 DNA follows: TGTGCCATCAAGGACCCTGTGAACACTGAAGCTTTCTTT. It yields the protein CAIKDPVNTEAFF.

This chain connects TRBV11-1 to TRBJ2-3; 13 bases are shared with TRBD2. V lost 5 bases to trimming and J lost 0 bases; unmatched junction nucleotides: 11. This CDR3 has 19 residues. CDR1 is SGHAT and CDR2 is FQDESV in the germline V gene (reference sequence). The CDR3 loop is CASSHIRLAGGPSTDTQYF. The CDR3 DNA is TGTGCCAGCAGCCACATAAGACTAGCGGGGGGCCCCAGCACAGATACGCAGTATTTT.

This clonotype was observed a handful of times. The CDR3 sequence: CASSEWGTTGELFF. The CDR3 DNA follows: TGCGCCAGCAGTGAGTGGGGGACCACCGGGGAGCTGTTTTTT. This chain uses TRBV10-2 with TRBJ2-2; either TRBD1 or TRBD2 may supply D (5 bases each). Trimming took off 1 base at V and 4 bases at J, with 7 bases between the two ends. From germline, CDR1 is WSHSY and CDR2 SAAADI. The CDR3 length is 14 residues.

This clonotype was picked up many times. The chain combines TRBV7-2 with TRBJ2-7, with 7 nucleotides matching TRBD1. Germline V lookup: CDR1 SGHTA, CDR2 FQGNSA. J was trimmed by 4 bases and V by 1 base; bases with no gene match: 7. The CDR3 runs 15 residues. Here the CDR3 DNA reads TGTGCCAGCAGCTTAGTCACAGGGGCACTGTACGAGCAGTACTTC. It is translated as CASSLVTGALYEQYF. Based on the CDR3 plus reference TRBV7-2 and TRBJ2-7, the full variable domain is GAGVSQSPSNKVTEKGKDVELRCDPISGHTALYWYRQSLGQGLEFLIYFQGNSAPDKSGLPSDRFSAERTGGSVSTLTIQRTQQEDSAVYLCASSLVTGALYEQYFGPGTRLTVT.

The table lists this clonotype with a few counts. The chain is built from TRBV6-1 and TRBJ2-7; perhaps D is TRBD1 or TRBD2 (5 bases each). This CDR3 has 15 amino acids. CDR1 is MNHNS, CDR2 SASEGT, per germline. Trimming removed 8 bases at V and 4 bases at J, with 21 bases between. CDR3 region: CASAFSGGISYEQYF. CDR3 in DNA: TGTGCCAGCGCGTTTTCTGGGGGAATCTCGTACGAGCAGTACTTC.

This clonotype has a count of ten or more. The chain links TRBV2 to TRBJ2-1; 13 nucleotides align to TRBD2. V gave up 6 bases and J gave up 9 bases; unmatched junction bases: 14. CDR1 and CDR2 from the germline V gene are SNHLY and FYNNEI. The length of the CDR3 is 17 residues. This CDR3 is CASRVRTSGRAEGEQFF. The CDR3 DNA reads as TGTGCCAGCAGGGTCAGAACTAGCGGGAGGGCCGAGGGTGAGCAGTTCTTC.

A few counts support this clonotype. The chain recombines TRBV20-1 with TRBJ2-2; 7 bases are shared with TRBD2. Looked up from germline, CDR1 is DFQATT and CDR2 is SNEGSKA (reference sequence). V lost 6 bases to trimming and J lost 3 bases; unmatched junction nucleotides: 10. The length of the CDR3 is 15 residues. The CDR3 nucleotides are TGCAGTGCCCCCGAGGGGCTAGCGGACACCGGGGAGCTGTTTTTT. Residues: CSAPEGLADTGELFF.

This clonotype has only a few counts. J is TRBJ2-3 and V is TRBV29-1; TRBD2 aligns across 7 bases. V shed 7 bases, J shed 4 bases, and the junction held 11 bases outside the gene matches. Germline-derived CDR1 and CDR2 are SQVTM and ANQGSEA. This CDR3 has 14 residues. This CDR3 reads CSAKSGVRSDTQYF. For the CDR3, the DNA is TGCAGCGCTAAAAGCGGGGTGAGATCAGATACGCAGTATTTT.

The gene calls are TRBV6-1 and TRBJ2-3, with TRBD2 matching 7 bases. The germline gives CDR1 MNHNS, CDR2 SASEGT. Unmatched junction bases numbered 7, after V lost 9 bases and J lost 4 bases. The CDR3 consists of 13 residues. CDR3 in amino acids: CASEGGNSDTQYF. CDR3 nucleotide sequence: TGTGCCAGTGAGGGAGGGAACTCAGATACGCAGTATTTT.

This clonotype came up a few times. This rearrangement joins TRBV6-1 to TRBJ1-1; D might be TRBD1 (5 bases). The CDR3 consists of 15 residues. With 8 bases removed from V and 1 base from J, the gap between germline ends came to 17 bases. Germline lookup yields CDR1 MNHNS and CDR2 SASEGT. The CDR3 coding sequence is TGTGCCAGCCGACCCCCGGAGGGGAGGAACACTGAAGCTTTCTTT. This codes for CASRPPEGRNTEAFF.

There are a few counts of this clonotype. This chain uses TRBV20-1 with TRBJ2-2; TRBD1 might be the D (5 bases). The V gene's germline CDR1 is DFQATT and CDR2 SNEGSKA (reference sequence). Trimming cost V 6 bases and J 4 bases, with 21 bases left between them. This CDR3 spans 16 amino acids. CDR3 residues: CSADGEALRGTGELFF. As DNA, the CDR3 is TGCAGTGCCGATGGAGAAGCGTTAAGGGGCACCGGGGAGCTGTTTTTT.

This clonotype was found once. The rearrangement uses TRBV5-1 and TRBJ2-3; D not certain. The V and J ends lost 0 bases and 1 base respectively, with 9 bases between them. The CDR3 contains 15 residues. Germline V lookup: CDR1 SGHRS, CDR2 YFSETQ. As DNA, the CDR3 is TGCGCCAGCAGCTTGGATAGCTGGGGCACAGATACGCAGTATTTT. The encoded protein is CASSLDSWGTDTQYF.

This clonotype was observed a handful of times. The chain has TRBV9 and TRBJ2-2; possible D gene TRBD1, 5 bases. CDR1 is SGDLS and CDR2 is YYNGEE in the germline V gene. The CDR3 runs to 16 residues. Trimming pared 0 bases from V and 3 bases from J, leaving 12 bases between. CDR3 residues: CASSVATRTYTGELFF. DNA of the CDR3: TGTGCCAGCAGCGTAGCTACAAGGACATACACCGGGGAGCTGTTTTTT.

The genes are TRBV3-1 and TRBJ2-1; the match to TRBD2 covers 9 bases. Germline V gives CDR1 LGHDT, CDR2 YNNKEL (reference sequence). The CDR3 contains 15 residues. The V segment lost 2 bases and the J segment 9 bases; nucleotides outside the gene matches: 8. CDR3 sequence (DNA): TGTGCCAGCAGCCAAATGGGGGGCGGGAGGGGTGAGCAGTTCTTC. Its protein product is CASSQMGGGRGEQFF.

This clonotype was seen only a few times. The chain carries TRBV18 and TRBJ2-7, with D uncertain. CDR1 is KGHSH, CDR2 LQKENI, per germline. The CDR3 has 16 residues. The ends were cut back, 0 bases at V and 3 bases at J, with 15 bases in the middle. The CDR3 reads CASSPPKVLPFYEQYF. DNA for the CDR3: TGTGCCAGCTCACCACCGAAGGTTCTACCGTTCTACGAGCAGTACTTC.

This sequence joins TRBV30 and TRBJ2-7; D remains ambiguous. The V end lost 4 bases, the J end lost 6 bases, and 16 bases lay between the germline ends. CDR3 length: 13 residues. CDR1 and CDR2 from the germline V gene are GTSNPN and SVGIG (reference sequence). The CDR3 coding sequence is TGTGCCTGGACCTCATACACTAAGGGCGAGCAGTACTTC. Its translation: CAWTSYTKGEQYF.

The rearrangement uses TRBV29-1 and TRBJ2-5; tentatively, D is TRBD1 (6 bases). CDR1 and CDR2 (germline): SQVTM, ANQGSEA. The V and J ends lost 1 base and 3 bases respectively, with 15 bases between them. The CDR3 is 15 residues long. The CDR3 nucleotides read TGCAGCGTTGAAGGGGCAGGGGAGTTTGAAGAGACCCAGTACTTC. This codes for CSVEGAGEFEETQYF.

The genes are TRBV2 and TRBJ2-2; 10 positions agree with TRBD2. The CDR3 totals 13 residues. The germline gives CDR1 SNHLY, CDR2 FYNNEI. V trimming: 7 bases; J trimming: 6 bases; junction bases outside the gene matches: 2. Here the CDR3 DNA reads TGTGCCAGCACTAGCGGGGGCCCCGGGGAGCTGTTTTTT. It is translated as CASTSGGPGELFF.

The V and J genes are TRBV10-3 and TRBJ2-5; 8 bases map to TRBD2. The CDR3 consists of 13 residues. V shed 7 bases and J 4 bases; nucleotides not matched to a gene: 5. Per germline, CDR1 ENHRY and CDR2 SYGVKD. The CDR3 protein is CAIMSGSGETQYF. In nucleotides, the CDR3 is TGTGCCATCATGAGCGGGAGTGGAGAGACCCAGTACTTC.

This chain links TRBV5-5 with TRBJ2-7; perhaps TRBD2 as D (5 bases). CDR1 is SGHKS, CDR2 YYEKEE, per germline (reference sequence). The length of the CDR3 is 14 residues. The V end lost 1 base, the J end lost 5 bases, and 13 bases lay between the germline ends. This CDR3 reads CASSLLSGFHEQYF. The CDR3 bases are TGTGCCAGCAGCTTGCTTTCGGGGTTCCACGAGCAGTACTTC.

The V gene is TRBV28, the J gene TRBJ2-7; D perhaps matches TRBD2 (6 bases). There are 15 residues in the CDR3. CDR1 is MDHEN and CDR2 is SYDVKM in the germline V gene. V was shortened by 4 bases and J by 7 bases, with 20 bases between the two germline ends. The DNA for the CDR3 is TGTGCCAGCAGTTCCCCGGGAGTTCGGAGGACGGAGCAGTACTTC. As protein: CASSSPGVRRTEQYF. The full variable domain, completed using reference TRBV28 and TRBJ2-7, is DVKVTQSSRYLVKRTGEKVFLECVQDMDHENMFWYRQDPGLGLRLIYFSYDVKMKEKGDIPEGYSVSREKKERFSLILESASTNQTSMYLCASSSPGVRRTEQYFGPGTRLTVT.

The V and J genes are TRBV20-1 and TRBJ2-1; tentative D call: TRBD1 (5 bases). Germline loops: CDR1 DFQATT, CDR2 SNEGSKA (reference sequence). The CDR3 totals 15 residues. Trimming shortened V by 2 bases and J by 0 bases, and 11 bases separated the two germline ends. The CDR3 nucleotides are TGCAGTGCTAGAAGGGGCGGAATCTCCTACAATGAGCAGTTCTTC. Translating it yields CSARRGGISYNEQFF.